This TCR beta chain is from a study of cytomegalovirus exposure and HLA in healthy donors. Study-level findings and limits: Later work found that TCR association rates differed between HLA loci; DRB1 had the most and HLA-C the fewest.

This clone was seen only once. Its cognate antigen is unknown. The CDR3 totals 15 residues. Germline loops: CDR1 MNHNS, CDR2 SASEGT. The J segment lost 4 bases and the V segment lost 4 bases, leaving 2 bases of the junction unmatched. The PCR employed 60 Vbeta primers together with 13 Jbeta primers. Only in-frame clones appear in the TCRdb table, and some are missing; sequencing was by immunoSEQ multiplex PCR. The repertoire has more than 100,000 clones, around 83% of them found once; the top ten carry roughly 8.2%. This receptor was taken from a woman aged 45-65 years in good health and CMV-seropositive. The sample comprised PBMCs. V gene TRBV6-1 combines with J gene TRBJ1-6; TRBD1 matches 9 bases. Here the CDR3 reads CASSGTGAYNSPLHF. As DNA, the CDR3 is TGTGCCAGCAGTGGGACAGGGGCTTATAATTCACCCCTCCACTTT.